This T cell receptor beta chain was sequenced in a study of shared clonotypes between healthy human individuals. In the authors' workflow: Filtering differed since immunoSEQ provided only junctions, with no quality scores. Some clones are missing from TCRdb's copy, which holds only in-frame ones; the method was immunoSEQ multiplex PCR. V and J calls and clone size are given by that table; D and trimming were obtained from the DNA. The sample holds some 2.1 million clones, 85% to 95% seen once. Every donor was a Caucasian adult from Nashville, Tennessee. Germline V gene sequence: CDR1 MNHNS, CDR2 SASEGT. V dropped 6 bases and J dropped 4 bases, with 18 bases sitting between them. There are 15 residues in the CDR3.

The sample was naive CD4+ T cells sorted from blood. Subset reported: CD45RA+ positively selected. The receptor comes from a man aged 18 to 30 in good health. This sequence joins TRBV6-1 and TRBJ1-2; D gene unclear. The CDR3 DNA sequence: TGTGCCAGCAGGAAGGCCGGGGTAATTTTCTATGGCTACACCTTC. Protein: CASRKAGVIFYGYTF.